One and the same sample provided the 3 T cell receptor beta chains below, sequenced in a study of blood T cell repertoires in COVID-19. Sequencing used immunoSEQ multiplex PCR; TCRdb keeps in-frame clones, though not all of them. This sample yields some 250,000 clones, of which approximately 86% are seen a single time; roughly 7.8% belongs to the top ten. Sequencing was performed on peripheral blood. These receptor sequences come from a man in his sixties who had recovered from COVID-19.

V gene TRBV2 combines with J gene TRBJ2-5, with 8 bases matching TRBD2. With V trimmed by 4 bases and J by 5 bases, 6 bases remained unmatched. The CDR3 is made up of 14 amino acids. The germline V gene has CDR1 SNHLY and CDR2 FYNNEI. CDR3 DNA sequence: TGTGCCAGCAGTGTTTTCGGCGGGGGGGAGACCCAGTACTTC. The encoded protein is CASSVFGGGETQYF.

The rearrangement links TRBV7-9 to TRBJ2-5; TRBD2 agrees at 9 bases. Germline V gives CDR1 SEHNR, CDR2 FQNEAQ (reference sequence). Unmatched junction bases numbered 16, after V lost 5 bases and J lost 6 bases. There are 17 residues in the CDR3. CDR3: CASSRPAGGTEVKTQYF. The CDR3 nucleotides are TGTGCCAGCAGCCGTCCCGCGGGGGGGACAGAGGTGAAGACCCAGTACTTC. Full variable domain (rest looked up from reference TRBV7-9 and TRBJ2-5): DTGVSQNPRHKITKRGQNVTFRCDPISEHNRLYWYRQTLGQGPEFLTYFQNEAQLEKSRLLSDRFSAERPKGSFSTLEIQRTEQGDSAMYLCASSRPAGGTEVKTQYFGPGTRLLVL.

J is TRBJ2-1 and V is TRBV5-4; TRBD1 matches 10 bases. CDR1 and CDR2 from the germline V gene are SGHNT and YYREEE (reference sequence). The CDR3 runs to 16 residues. Trimming cost V 3 bases and J 10 bases; bases outside gene matches: 13. DNA for the CDR3: TGTGCCAGCAGCTGGCTGGGTGGGACAGGGGTCGCCGAGCAGTTCTTC. As protein: CASSWLGGTGVAEQFF.